In this sample, the clone carrying this T cell receptor (beta chain) turned up once. The antigen remains unidentified. The sample belongs to a study of cytomegalovirus exposure and HLA in healthy donors. CDR3 length: 15 residues. V lost 0 bases and J 6 bases, leaving 12 bases between the germline ends. The germline CDR1 and CDR2 sequences are WNHNN and SYGVQD (reference sequence). General study results and limits: The authors confirmed in vitro that three CMV-associated chains were specific for CMV antigens. Links to common viral pathogens appeared, in a later analysis, for several of the most significant clusters. A missense variant in DCLRE1C was later tied to TCR beta V- and J-gene trimming.

Both 60 Vbeta primers and 13 Jbeta primers went into the PCR. Measured with immunoSEQ multiplex PCR; TCRdb has only the in-frame clones, and not every one. The sample shows approximately 140,000 clones, over 75% of them seen only once. Material: PBMCs. The receptor was isolated from a woman in her thirties or forties in good health and CMV-seropositive. This rearrangement joins TRBV10-1 to TRBJ1-5; perhaps TRBD1 as D (5 bases). CDR3 protein: CASSESRQGGQPQHF. CDR3 DNA sequence: TGCGCCAGCAGTGAGTCGCGGCAGGGTGGTCAGCCCCAGCATTTT.